This TCR beta chain was captured in a study of regulatory T cells in long-lasting Graves disease. Indicated time point: persistent/refractory GD, antithyroid drugs over 5 years with positive TRAb. Extracted RNA from PBMCs served as the source of the TCR library. Arm-PCR of CDR3 regions and iRepertoire HTBI primers were used to build TCR beta libraries. MiXCR, run by TCRdb on the multiplex PCR reads, gives a single entry per CDR3 protein. The profile shows 360,000 or so distinct CDR3 sequences, more than 20% of them singletons. General observations from the study: Persistent disease exhibited a predilection for TRBV28, TRBJ1-2 and TRBJ2-5.

Germline V gene lookup returns CDR1 SGHKS and CDR2 YYEKEE (reference sequence). V dropped 4 bases and J dropped 0 bases, with 17 bases sitting between them. The CDR3 spans 16 residues. The table lists this clonotype with a few counts. The target antigen is unknown. The material sequenced was peripheral blood mononuclear cells (PBMCs), taken when the disease was refractory, from a patient treated with antithyroid drugs. This rearrangement joins TRBV5-5 to TRBJ2-7, with a possible D match to TRBD1 (5 bases). This clonotype was sampled from a woman aged 40 to 55 with Graves disease. DNA for the CDR3: TGTGCCAGCAGCCCCTTCGACAGCTTCTCCTCCTACGAGCAGTACTTC. This codes for CASSPFDSFSSYEQYF.